This T cell receptor beta chain was captured by sequencing in a study of blood T cells in healthy people across ages. Whole-study results and caveats: PBMCs went unsorted, and a conclusive naive versus antigen-experienced comparison was therefore prevented.

This clonotype has more than one count but fewer than ten. What it binds is unknown. The CDR3 is 14 amino acids. V gave up 7 bases and J gave up 0 bases, with 10 bases separating them. The use of a sample-barcoded 5' primer and a J-beta primer mix characterized a second PCR of about 7 to 12 cycles. Each cDNA molecule was tagged by a template-switch adaptor with 12 random nucleotides. TCRdb reprocessed the 5' RACE reads with MiXCR, giving one entry per CDR3 protein. The top ten clones hold 7.7% of a sample with 1.5 million to 2 million distinct CDR3 sequences, roughly 27% of them seen once. This TCR came from a woman aged 25 to 39 in good health. The sample consisted of blood. The rearrangement uses TRBV12-3 or TRBV12-4 and TRBJ2-4; D might be TRBD1 or TRBD2, each matching 5 bases. The DNA for the CDR3 is TGTGCCAGCACCGGGGACCTAGCCAAAAACATTCAGTACTTC. It encodes CASTGDLAKNIQYF.